The 22 T cell receptor beta chains presented below share a single source sample, sequenced in a study of TET2 disruption in CD19-targeted CAR T cells. These receptors' antigens are unknown. Described treatment: autologous CTL019 cells: CD19 CAR with 4-1BB and CD3 zeta domains. The repertoire was sequenced with immunoSEQ multiplex PCR; TCRdb's copy has only in-frame clones and lacks some. The sample is made up of fewer than 30,000 clones, and the top ten hold approximately 1.8% of it. The material was CD8- CAR+ T cells sorted from cultured blood T cells, obtained for CD19 CAR T cell therapy. Sample subset: CD8-negative CAR-positive T cells from the infusion product. The source is a man aged 70-80 years with chronic lymphocytic leukemia.

Note on this clone: The read ends 3 residues early relative to the CDR3; the germline J gene fills the gap. The V call is TRBV10-2, the J call TRBJ2-2; TRBD1 might be the D (7 bases). This CDR3 comprises 17 residues. Trimming took off 0 bases at V and 6 bases at J, with 17 bases between the two ends. Germline V gene lookup returns CDR1 WSHSY and CDR2 SAAADI. CDR3 loop: CASSESGGGKGSGELFF. The sequenced part of the CDR3 DNA is TGCGCCAGCAGTGAGTCTGGAGGGGGCAAGGGATCCGGGGAG.

On this clone itself: Read sequence stops 3 residues before the CDR3 end, and the germline J gene provides the missing end. The genes are TRBV18 and TRBJ1-1, with 10 positions matching TRBD1. CDR3 length equals 12 residues. Germline V CDR1 and CDR2: KGHSH, LQKENI. The sequenced part of the CDR3 DNA is TGTGCCAGCTCACCAGGGACAGGGGAT. Translating it yields CASSPGTGD. The CDR3 reads in full as CASSPGTGDAFF.

Worth noting for this clone: The read terminates 3 residues before the CDR3 end, so the remaining end is supplied by the germline J gene. Other DNA sequences within the sample encode an identical CDR3. This chain connects TRBV29-1 to TRBJ2-5; D is unclear. V dropped 2 bases and J dropped 2 bases, with 6 bases sitting between them. There are 12 residues in the CDR3. Germline lookup yields CDR1 SQVTM and CDR2 ANQGSEA. The CDR3 loop is CSVETNQETQYF. CDR3 DNA, as far as it was read: TGCAGCGTTGAAACTAATCAAGAGACC.

Concerning this clone: The CDR3 end is not reached by the read, which stops 3 residues before it; the germline J gene fills it in. The chain uses TRBV27 and TRBJ2-2, with 10 bases lining up with TRBD2. V lost 5 bases and J lost 3; bases outside the gene matches: 9. Looked up from germline, CDR1 is MNHEY and CDR2 is SMNVEV (reference sequence). The CDR3 covers 17 residues. The CDR3 bases that were read are TGTGCCAGCAGTGCCGACCTCCTAGCGGGGGACACCGGGGAG. Protein product: CASSADLLAGDTGE. Given in full, the CDR3 is CASSADLLAGDTGELFF.

Regarding this clone: The read ends 3 residues shy of where the CDR3 ends; the end is completed using the germline J gene. The chain combines TRBV19 with TRBJ1-2; maybe TRBD1 (5 bases). Germline CDR1 reads LNHDA; CDR2 reads SQIVND (reference sequence). This CDR3 region has 13 residues. Here the CDR3 reads CASGAATYNDYTF. The sequenced CDR3 bases are TGTGCCAGTGGGGCCGCTACCTACAATGAC.

Here the CDR3 reads CASSRTAADTQYF. The CDR3 DNA, read in part, is TGTGCCAGCAGCCGAACAGCCGCAGATACG. The chain uses TRBV7-3 and TRBJ2-3; no clear D. The sequence runs out 3 residues before the end of the CDR3; the remainder is reconstructed from the germline J gene. Between the trimmed V and J ends, which lost 5 bases and 4 bases, there was a span of 10 bases. Germline V CDR1 and CDR2: SGHTA, FQGTGA. The CDR3 extends over 13 amino acids.

For this clone: The read comes to an end 3 residues before the CDR3 does, leaving the germline J gene to fill in the end. The V and J genes are TRBV5-6 and TRBJ2-5, with no clear D. The germline V gene has CDR1 SGHDT and CDR2 YYEEEE. This CDR3 comprises 14 residues. The ends were cut back, 7 bases at V and 1 base at J, with 14 bases in the middle. This CDR3 is CASRVDTRQETQYF. CDR3 DNA, as far as it was read: TGTGCCAGCCGCGTCGACACCCGCCAAGAGACC.

A note on this clone: The CDR3 goes on 3 residues after the read ends, and that part is filled in from the germline J gene. Other DNA sequences in this sample translate to the same CDR3. The V call is TRBV5-6, the J call TRBJ1-2; a weak D match, TRBD1 (6 bases). Germline CDR1 reads SGHDT; CDR2 reads YYEEEE. Trimming cost V 3 bases and J 2 bases, with 11 bases left between them. The CDR3 consists of 14 residues. The sequenced part of the CDR3 DNA is TGTGCCAGCAGCTGGGGCAGGGGAAACTATGGC. It encodes CASSWGRGNYG. The whole CDR3 protein is CASSWGRGNYGYTF.

A note on this clone: Sequencing ends 3 residues short of the CDR3 end; the germline J gene provides the rest. This chain links TRBV20-1 with TRBJ2-3; 9 nucleotides align to TRBD1. Germline CDR1 DFQATT, CDR2 SNEGSKA (reference sequence). The CDR3 covers 14 residues. Trimming took 2 bases from V and 4 from J; bases not matched to a gene: 4. CDR3 in amino acids: CSARTGQGSDTQYF. CDR3 DNA (partial): TGCAGTGCTAGAACCGGACAGGGGTCAGATACG.

The CDR3 spells CASSQDRRNSPLHF. CDR3 DNA, as far as it was read: TGTGCCAGCAGTCAAGACAGACGAAATTCACCC. V gene TRBV11-1 combines with J gene TRBJ1-6; TRBD1 is a possible D gene (5 bases). Sequencing ends 3 residues short of the CDR3 end; the germline J gene provides the rest. The CDR3 is 14 residues long. V dropped 6 bases and J dropped 7 bases, with 13 bases sitting between them. Per germline, CDR1 SGHAT and CDR2 FQDESV (reference sequence).

This clone is called medium-sized based on its frequency. The DNA read from the CDR3 is TGTGCCAGCTCACCAGACAGGGTCCTACAGAGCAATCAGCCC. It specifies CASSPDRVLQSNQP. The complete CDR3 reads CASSPDRVLQSNQPQHF. The chain is built from TRBV18 and TRBJ1-5; 7 positions match TRBD1. The CDR3 extends 3 residues past the end of the read, so its final part is completed from the germline J gene. V lost 2 bases to trimming and J lost 1 base; unmatched junction nucleotides: 8. The CDR3 loop spans 17 amino acids. CDR1 is KGHSH and CDR2 is LQKENI in the germline V gene.

Of note for this clone: The CDR3 goes on 3 residues after the read ends, and that part is filled in from the germline J gene. This chain links TRBV18 with TRBJ2-6; 12 bases match TRBD1. CDR3 length equals 17 residues. V lost 3 bases, J lost 3 bases, and 3 bases stayed unmatched. CDR1 KGHSH and CDR2 LQKENI come from the germline V gene. Partial CDR3 DNA: TGTGCCAGCTCACCGGGACAGGGGGCGCATGGGGCCAACGTC. It encodes CASSPGQGAHGANV. The CDR3 reads in full as CASSPGQGAHGANVLTF. Supplemented by reference TRBV18 and TRBJ2-6, the full variable domain reads NAGVMQNPRHLVRRRGQEARLRCSPMKGHSHVYWYRQLPEEGLKFMVYLQKENIIDESGMPKERFSAEFPKEGPSILRIQQVVRGDSAAYFCASSPGQGAHGANVLTFGAGSRLTVL.

A remark on this clone: The read terminates 3 residues before the CDR3 end, so the remaining end is supplied by the germline J gene. This chain uses TRBV5-5 with TRBJ2-4, with TRBD1 matching 9 bases. Per germline, CDR1 SGHKS and CDR2 YYEKEE (reference sequence). The CDR3 length is 14 residues. The CDR3 loop is CASSAGTGTYGQYF. The CDR3 DNA, read in part, is TGTGCCAGCAGCGCCGGGACAGGGACCTATGGT.

As regards this clone: The read terminates 3 residues ahead of where the CDR3 ends, so the germline J gene completes it. Other nucleotide sequences from this sample produce the same CDR3. V usage is TRBV19 and J usage is TRBJ1-2; D is unresolved. Germline V gene sequence: CDR1 LNHDA, CDR2 SQIVND (reference sequence). The CDR3 is 14 residues long. V was shortened by 10 bases and J by 7 bases, with 22 bases between the two germline ends. The part of the CDR3 DNA that was read is TGTGCCACGGAAACGCGGACTCAAGGACGTGGC. It specifies CATETRTQGRG. The CDR3, in full, reads CATETRTQGRGYTF.

Points on this clone: The read halts 3 residues ahead of the CDR3 end, with the missing end drawn from the germline J gene. The same CDR3 is also encoded by other DNA sequences in this sample. The chain couples TRBV19 to TRBJ2-4, with D perhaps matching TRBD1 (6 bases). Looked up from germline, CDR1 is LNHDA and CDR2 is SQIVND (reference sequence). The CDR3 length is 14 residues. The CDR3 DNA, read in part, is TGTGCCAGTAGTGCCTCGGACAGCTCCCCTCGT. Amino acids: CASSASDSSPR. The whole CDR3 protein reads CASSASDSSPRQYF.

As regards this clone: The read terminates 3 residues before the CDR3 end, so the remaining end is supplied by the germline J gene. The chain combines TRBV18 with TRBJ2-2; weak D call: TRBD1 (6 bases). With 3 bases removed from V and 4 bases from J, the gap between germline ends came to 12 bases. The CDR3 is 15 residues long. CDR1 and CDR2 (germline): KGHSH, LQKENI. The part of the CDR3 DNA that was read is TGTGCCAGCTCACCCTACCGACAGGTCACCGGGGAG. This codes for CASSPYRQVTGE. The CDR3 in its entirety is CASSPYRQVTGELFF.

The CDR3 protein is CSVVARALSGNTIYF. The sequenced part of the CDR3 DNA is TGCAGCGTTGTGGCGCGGGCACTCTCTGGAAACACC. The chain joins TRBV29-1 to TRBJ1-3, with unresolved D. The read ends 3 residues shy of where the CDR3 ends; the end is completed using the germline J gene. Germline CDR1 is SQVTM and CDR2 is ANQGSEA. This CDR3 region has 15 residues. Trimming took off 4 bases at V and 0 bases at J, with 13 bases between the two ends.

Note on this clone: The CDR3 goes on 3 residues after the read ends, and that part is filled in from the germline J gene. The rearrangement links TRBV20-1 to TRBJ2-3; D remains unclear. Trimming left V 6 bases short and J 1 base short, with 11 bases between. Germline CDR1 is DFQATT and CDR2 is SNEGSKA (reference sequence). CDR3 size: 13 residues. CDR3 loop: CSAPRQGTDTQYF. CDR3 DNA (partial): TGCAGTGCCCCGAGGCAGGGCACAGATACG.

Note on this clone: The read is 3 residues too short to cover the CDR3 end, so that end is filled in from the germline J gene. This rearrangement joins TRBV15 to TRBJ2-2; 7 bases align to TRBD2. Germline trimming cut 1 base from V and 4 bases from J; bases unmatched to any gene: 0. Per germline, CDR1 LNHNV and CDR2 YYDKDF (reference sequence). The CDR3 is 14 residues long. Incomplete CDR3 DNA: TGTGCCACCAGCAGAGGGGGGGGCACCGGGGAG. The encoded protein is CATSRGGGTGE. The CDR3 in full is CATSRGGGTGELFF.

Comment on this clone: The read terminates 3 residues before the CDR3 end, so the remaining end is supplied by the germline J gene. This sequence joins TRBV7-9 and TRBJ1-2; the D is unclear. Germline CDR1 reads SEHNR; CDR2 reads FQNEAQ (reference sequence). V was pared by 5 bases and J by 7 bases, with 8 bases between. The CDR3 spans 11 residues. The part of the CDR3 DNA that was read is TGTGCCAGCAGCGACTTGGGTGGC. Its translation is CASSDLGG. The whole CDR3 sequence reads CASSDLGGYTF.

As for this clone: Read data end 3 residues before the CDR3 end; the end is taken from the germline J gene. J is TRBJ1-1 and V is TRBV18; D is possibly TRBD1 (6 bases). Per germline, CDR1 KGHSH and CDR2 LQKENI. The CDR3 length is 14 residues. The CDR3 sequence: CASSRGASTDTAFF. Incomplete CDR3 DNA: TGTGCCAGCTCGCGGGGGGCCAGCACAGATACG. The full variable domain, completed using reference TRBV18 and TRBJ1-1, is NAGVMQNPRHLVRRRGQEARLRCSPMKGHSHVYWYRQLPEEGLKFMVYLQKENIIDESGMPKERFSAEFPKEGPSILRIQQVVRGDSAAYFCASSRGASTDTAFFGQGTRLTVV.

Details on this clone: The CDR3 end is not reached by the read, which stops 3 residues before it; the germline J gene fills it in. The chain couples TRBV2 to TRBJ1-6; 9 bases are a match to TRBD1. CDR1 and CDR2 from the germline V gene are SNHLY and FYNNEI. The CDR3 has 16 amino acids. V shed 7 bases, J shed 5 bases, and the junction held 9 bases outside the gene matches. CDR3 residues: CASMKDRGAHNSPLHF. The DNA read from the CDR3 is TGTGCCAGCATGAAGGACAGGGGTGCCCATAATTCACCC.